The clone carrying this T cell receptor beta chain was seen just once. Clones were read by immunoSEQ multiplex PCR, and TCRdb kept only the in-frame ones, dropping some. This table holds approximately 61,000 clones, nearly 90% found once. This sample was taken from a study of T cell changes during pregnancy in multiple sclerosis. The CDR3 length is 16 residues. V gave up 4 bases and J gave up 2 bases; unmatched junction bases: 9. Germline values: CDR1 SGHKS, CDR2 YYEKEE (reference sequence). The material sequenced was peripheral blood, taken in the first trimester of pregnancy. This chain connects TRBV5-5 to TRBJ1-1; 9 bases map to TRBD1. The sequence was obtained from a female donor with multiple sclerosis, enrolled in a pregnancy study. CDR3 sequence reads: CASSPDYRGRNTEAFF. The DNA of the CDR3 is TGTGCCAGCAGCCCGGATTACAGGGGGCGCAACACTGAAGCTTTCTTT. Supplemented by reference TRBV5-5 and TRBJ1-1, the full variable domain reads DAGVTQSPTHLIKTRGQQVTLRCSPISGHKSVSWYQQVLGQGPQFIFQYYEKEERGRGNFPDRFSARQFPNYSSELNVNALLLGDSALYLCASSPDYRGRNTEAFFGQGTRLTVV.